This T cell receptor beta chain was sequenced during a study of naive and memory T cell subsets. An equimolar mix of two oligonucleotides served as the beta constant-region primer for TRBC1 and TRBC2. Four rounds of PCR amplified the ligated cDNA using nested alpha and beta constant-region primers plus SP2. TCRdb independently ran MiXCR on the UMI-ligation and nested PCR reads; one entry per CDR3 protein. The repertoire consists of 25,000 to 40,000 distinct CDR3 sequences, with under 20% occurring once and the leading ten covering more than 3%. From the second PCR step, alpha and beta chains were amplified apart. CD4 T cells were positively selected, then CD8 T cells from the CD4-negative fraction. Cells stained for CD3, CD4, CD8, CD45RA and CD27 were sorted into four subsets. Sorting gates: effector memory CD45RA-CD27-, EMRA CD45RA+CD27-. This clonotype has ten or more counts. The TCR comes from a human donor in good health. The sequenced sample was effector memory CD4+ T cells from blood. Regarding subset: effector memory, CD45RA- CD27-.

The CDR3 loop is CASSFRRSYEQYF. The CDR3 DNA reads as TGTGCCAGCAGCTTTAGACGCTCCTACGAGCAGTACTTC. This sequence joins TRBV13 and TRBJ2-7; no clear D gene. The CDR3 spans 13 residues. Trimming shortened V by 3 bases and J by 0 bases, and 6 bases separated the two germline ends. Germline CDR1 PRHDT, CDR2 FYEKMQ (reference sequence).